The 28 T cell receptor beta chains below come from one sample, sequenced in a study of T-cell reconstitution after alpha-beta-depleted transplantation in children (dated by TCRdb to the mid-2010s). The sample's treatment or condition label, in plain terms: allogeneic hematopoietic cell transplantation with graft depleted of TCRalphabeta T cells and CD19 B cells. Receptor libraries were prepared by PCR. Sequencing used an Illumina HiSeq 2500. TCR library preparation used molecular barcoding, with unique molecular identifiers applied to normalize quantification of the TCRbeta repertoire. The public reads were reanalyzed by TCRdb: fastp trimming at Q25, MiXCR alignment, in-frame beta chains only. Every entry covers one CDR3 protein and lists the most common genes and DNA from its rows. The sample data list 750,000 to 950,000 distinct CDR3 sequences, and about 15% of these were observed just once. The top ten hold approximately 5% of the sample.

Sequencing was performed on PBMCs, mostly from graft donor cells, taken 360 days after TCRalphabeta/CD19-depleted stem cell transplant. The receptors here all came from a male patient younger than 18 who had a stem cell transplant for acute lymphoblastic leukemia, so the T cells may come from the graft donor.

The rearrangement uses TRBV7-3 and TRBJ2-2; D possibly corresponds to TRBD2 (6 bases). CDR1 SGHTA and CDR2 FQGTGA come from the germline V gene. Between the trimmed V and J ends, which lost 3 bases and 5 bases, there was a span of 13 bases. The CDR3 is 15 residues long. In nucleotides, the CDR3 is TGTGCCAGCAGCTTCGGGGGAGTAGGAACCGGGGAGCTGTTTTTT. Its translation: CASSFGGVGTGELFF. Together with reference TRBV7-3 and TRBJ2-2, the CDR3 gives the full variable domain: GAGVSQTPSNKVTEKGKYVELRCDPISGHTALYWYRQSLGQGPEFLIYFQGTGAADDSGLPNDRFFAVRPEGSVSTLKIQRTERGDSAVYLCASSFGGVGTGELFFGEGSRLTVL.

About this clonotype: This could be a read error, since a much larger clone is one nucleotide away. The genes are TRBV3-1 and TRBJ2-1; TRBD2 agrees at 7 bases. Germline V lookup: CDR1 LGHDT, CDR2 YNNKEL (reference sequence). The length of the CDR3 is 15 residues. Here the CDR3 reads CACSQSWGGSGEQFF. Here the CDR3 DNA reads TGTGCCTGCAGCCAAAGTTGGGGAGGGTCGGGTGAGCAGTTCTTC.

This chain connects TRBV4-2 to TRBJ1-5; perhaps TRBD1 as D (6 bases). Trimming took off 4 bases at V and 0 bases at J, with 16 bases between the two ends. CDR1 and CDR2 (germline): LGHNA, YNFKEQ. The CDR3 consists of 17 residues. The CDR3 DNA reads as TGTGCCAGCAGCCCACAGGGTTGGTACGATAGCAATCAGCCCCAGCATTTT. Residues: CASSPQGWYDSNQPQHF.

This clonotype was observed a few times. The chain joins TRBV6-1 to TRBJ2-2; no clear D. Trimming left V 7 bases short and J 1 base short, with 10 bases between. This CDR3 has 14 residues. Germline values: CDR1 MNHNS, CDR2 SASEGT. CDR3 amino acids: CASTYSGNTGELFF. DNA of the CDR3: TGTGCCAGCACCTACAGTGGGAACACCGGGGAGCTGTTTTTT.

This clonotype was seen only a few times. The genes are TRBV7-9 and TRBJ2-1; possible D gene TRBD2, 6 bases. The CDR3 sequence is 13 residues long. Germline V lookup: CDR1 SEHNR, CDR2 FQNEAQ (reference sequence). Trimming stripped 5 bases from V and 9 bases from J, with 14 bases between. CDR3 loop: CASSQIWGGEQFF. CDR3 bases: TGTGCCAGCAGCCAAATCTGGGGAGGTGAGCAGTTCTTC.

The rearrangement uses TRBV5-1 and TRBJ2-1, with D perhaps TRBD2 (5 bases). V lost 3 bases, J lost 0 bases, and 19 bases lay in between. In germline, CDR1 is SGHRS, CDR2 YFSETQ. The CDR3 spans 18 residues. CDR3 protein: CASSSRPLAPSSYNEQFF. The CDR3 DNA follows: TGCGCCAGCAGCTCCCGGCCCCTAGCCCCGAGCTCCTACAATGAGCAGTTCTTC.

Ten or more counts support this clonotype. The chain is built from TRBV12-3 or TRBV12-4 and TRBJ2-1, with 10 bases aligning to TRBD2. This CDR3 has 16 residues. The junction had 9 bases not matched to a gene; V was cut back by 6 bases and J by 4 bases. CDR3 loop: CASSLSGRTHYNEQFF. CDR3 nucleotide sequence: TGTGCCAGCAGCCTTAGCGGGAGGACTCATTACAATGAGCAGTTCTTC.

The chain links TRBV5-1 to TRBJ2-7; D gene uncertain. CDR3 size: 13 residues. The germline V gene has CDR1 SGHRS and CDR2 YFSETQ. Trimming took 2 bases from V and 2 from J, leaving 8 bases between them. CDR3: CASSLGIAYEQYF. The DNA of the CDR3 is TGCGCCAGCAGCTTAGGAATAGCCTACGAGCAGTACTTC.

CDR3 DNA sequence: TGTGCCAGCAGCCATGACAAGGGCCTCGGGGTAGACTATGGCTACACCTTC. This sequence encodes CASSHDKGLGVDYGYTF. The chain joins TRBV4-2 to TRBJ1-2, with no clear D. Trimming took off 3 bases at V and 3 bases at J, with 20 bases between the two ends. Germline V gene lookup returns CDR1 LGHNA and CDR2 YNFKEQ. This CDR3 has 17 residues.

This rearrangement joins TRBV12-3 or TRBV12-4 to TRBJ2-3, with unresolved D. CDR3 length: 12 amino acids. V was pared by 10 bases and J by 1 base, with 9 bases between. The CDR3 bases are TGTGCCACCAATACTGGCACAGATACGCAGTATTTT. Protein: CATNTGTDTQYF.

This clonotype came up a few times. This chain joins TRBV20-1 and TRBJ2-7; 11 bases are a match to TRBD1. The V gene end was trimmed by 2 bases and the J gene end by 4 bases; junction bases not matched to a gene: 4. The CDR3 runs 14 residues. Per the germline V gene, CDR1 is DFQATT and CDR2 is SNEGSKA (reference sequence). The CDR3 DNA is TGCAGTGCTAGACTGGGACAGGGGGTTTACGAGCAGTACTTC. This sequence encodes CSARLGQGVYEQYF.

This clonotype was counted between two and nine times. This rearrangement joins TRBV27 to TRBJ2-2, with 14 bases fitting TRBD2. This CDR3 contains 16 residues. The V gene's germline CDR1 is MNHEY and CDR2 SMNVEV (reference sequence). V was pared by 6 bases and J by 6 bases, with 6 bases of the junction left unmatched. As DNA, the CDR3 is TGTGCCAGCAGCCGGCCGGGACTAGCGGGGGCCGGGGAGCTGTTTTTT. Its protein product is CASSRPGLAGAGELFF.

The chain joins TRBV7-2 to TRBJ2-3, with D possibly being TRBD2 (5 bases). Trimming removed 6 bases from V and 6 bases from J, with 16 bases in between. Germline CDR1 reads SGHTA; CDR2 reads FQGNSA. The length of the CDR3 is 14 residues. In DNA form, the CDR3 reads TGTGCCAGCAGGGTCTCCCGGGGAACCGATACGCAGTATTTT. Its protein product is CASRVSRGTDTQYF.

V and J are TRBV20-1 and TRBJ1-1; D unresolved. The CDR3 sequence is 12 residues long. Germline V gives CDR1 DFQATT, CDR2 SNEGSKA (reference sequence). V shed 5 bases and J shed 5 bases, with 12 bases lying between them. The CDR3 spells CSALDRVTEAFF. As DNA, the CDR3 is TGCAGTGCTTTGGATCGGGTAACTGAAGCTTTCTTT.

With regard to this clonotype: At one end the junction does not follow the germline gene, possibly because of a read error. In DNA form, the CDR3 reads TGTGCCAACAGTTTTTATCCAGCGGGAGGATACAATGAGCAGTTCTTC. This translates into CANSFYPAGGYNEQFF. V and J are TRBV28 and TRBJ2-1; 9 bases agree with TRBD2. CDR1 MDHEN and CDR2 SYDVKM come from the germline V gene. The CDR3 consists of 16 residues.

The chain links TRBV30 to TRBJ2-3, with D perhaps TRBD2 (5 bases). The CDR3 runs to 16 residues. Looked up from germline, CDR1 is GTSNPN and CDR2 is SVGIG (reference sequence). V shed 4 bases and J shed 1 base, with 18 bases lying between them. Here the CDR3 reads CAWTPLGVRGTDTQYF. CDR3 in DNA: TGTGCCTGGACCCCCCTTGGCGTGAGGGGCACAGATACGCAGTATTTT. Complete variable domain (other parts from reference TRBV30 and TRBJ2-3): SQTIHQWPATLVQPVGSPLSLECTVEGTSNPNLYWYRQAAGRGLQLLFYSVGIGQISSEVPQNLSASRPQDRQFILSSKKLLLSDSGFYLCAWTPLGVRGTDTQYFGPGTRLTVL.

This clonotype was seen many times. This chain uses TRBV7-3 with TRBJ2-3, with a weak D call TRBD2 (6 bases). The V gene's germline CDR1 is SGHTA and CDR2 FQGTGA. The length of the CDR3 is 15 residues. V dropped 5 bases and J dropped 0 bases, with 12 bases sitting between them. CDR3 region: CASSPRGISTDTQYF. In DNA form, the CDR3 reads TGTGCCAGCAGCCCCCGCGGGATTAGCACAGATACGCAGTATTTT.

This clonotype was counted a few times. The J gene is TRBJ2-1, the V gene TRBV6-4, with no clear D. The CDR3 has 15 residues. Germline CDR1 is MRHNA and CDR2 is SNTAGT. V shed 0 bases and J shed 1 base, with 7 bases lying between them. As DNA, the CDR3 is TGTGCCAGCAGTGACTCTGCGGAATCCTACAATGAGCAGTTCTTC. Its protein is CASSDSAESYNEQFF.

DNA for the CDR3: TGTGCCAGCCCACAGGGGGGCAGGGGACCCTACAATGAGCAGTTCTTC. It specifies CASPQGGRGPYNEQFF. J is TRBJ2-1 and V is TRBV12-3 or TRBV12-4; 8 bases fit TRBD1. The CDR3 length is 16 residues. Trimming took 8 bases from V and 2 from J; bases not matched to a gene: 11.

This clonotype turned up a few times. V usage is TRBV20-1 and J usage is TRBJ2-7; perhaps TRBD2 as D (5 bases). Trimming pared 6 bases from V and 5 bases from J, leaving 23 bases between. The CDR3 runs 15 residues. Germline loops: CDR1 DFQATT, CDR2 SNEGSKA (reference sequence). CDR3 residues: CSAPLEKTGMNEQYF. The CDR3 DNA follows: TGCAGTGCCCCCTTGGAGAAAACGGGGATGAACGAGCAGTACTTC.

This clonotype was observed a few times. The J gene is TRBJ1-2, the V gene TRBV5-1; 10 bases are a match to TRBD1. Trimming removed 2 bases from V and 8 bases from J; junction bases left unmatched: 15. CDR1 SGHRS and CDR2 YFSETQ come from the germline V gene. There are 17 residues in the CDR3. CDR3 residues: CASSFGGMTGGAEGYTF. The DNA of the CDR3 is TGCGCCAGCAGCTTTGGGGGTATGACAGGGGGCGCAGAAGGCTACACCTTC.

The chain employs TRBV5-1 and TRBJ2-2, with D unresolved. In germline, CDR1 is SGHRS, CDR2 YFSETQ. The CDR3 extends over 15 amino acids. The ends were cut back, 3 bases at V and 2 bases at J, with 11 bases in the middle. This CDR3 is CASSYFDPNTGELFF. The CDR3 bases are TGCGCCAGCAGCTATTTCGACCCTAACACCGGGGAGCTGTTTTTT.

The chain is built from TRBV9 and TRBJ2-1; 7 bases map to TRBD1. The junction had 6 bases not matched to a gene; V was cut back by 3 bases and J by 6 bases. Germline CDR1 reads SGDLS; CDR2 reads YYNGEE. This CDR3 contains 14 residues. This chain's CDR3 is CASSARYRGNEQFF. The CDR3 region has the DNA TGTGCCAGCAGCGCCCGATACAGGGGCAATGAGCAGTTCTTC.

In its sample, this clonotype was seen many times. V usage is TRBV10-3 and J usage is TRBJ2-1; 11 bases match TRBD2. V lost 4 bases and J lost 6; bases outside the gene matches: 5. In germline, CDR1 is ENHRY, CDR2 SYGVKD. The CDR3 length is 15 residues. The CDR3 nucleotides are TGTGCCATCAGTGCCGGACTAGCGGGCGGCAATGAGCAGTTCTTC. It codes for CAISAGLAGGNEQFF.

The table lists this clonotype with a few counts. This rearrangement joins TRBV7-9 to TRBJ2-2; 9 bases fit TRBD2. The CDR3 spans 17 residues. Germline CDR1 and CDR2: SEHNR and FQNEAQ (reference sequence). With 1 base clipped from V and 3 bases from J, the junction kept 6 bases outside the gene matches. CDR3 DNA: TGTGCCAGCAGCTTAGGTGTGACTAGCGGATACACCGGGGAGCTGTTTTTT. Its protein product is CASSLGVTSGYTGELFF.

This clonotype was observed at least ten times. This chain uses TRBV29-1 with TRBJ2-7; D not resolved. The germline V and J ends were trimmed by 5 bases and 3 bases, with 8 bases remaining between them. Germline V gives CDR1 SQVTM, CDR2 ANQGSEA. The CDR3 extends over 11 amino acids. The CDR3 sequence is CSVSDHYEQYF. The CDR3 DNA follows: TGCAGCGTTTCTGATCACTACGAGCAGTACTTC.

This clonotype has just a few counts. The V call is TRBV10-3, the J call TRBJ2-1, with D perhaps matching TRBD1 (6 bases). Looked up from germline, CDR1 is ENHRY and CDR2 is SYGVKD. CDR3 size: 15 residues. V gave up 2 bases and J gave up 5 bases, with 13 bases separating them. CDR3 in DNA: TGTGCCATCAGTGAGACAGGGTGGGCAAACAATGAGCAGTTCTTC. Residues: CAISETGWANNEQFF.

This chain joins TRBV5-1 and TRBJ1-4; 10 bases match TRBD1. The CDR3 spans 16 residues. With 5 bases clipped from V and 4 bases from J, the junction kept 8 bases outside the gene matches. Germline loops: CDR1 SGHRS, CDR2 YFSETQ. The CDR3 loop reads CASSSRTGGINEKLFF. CDR3 coding DNA: TGCGCCAGCAGTTCACGGACAGGGGGGATTAATGAAAAACTGTTTTTT.